Shown below are 11 T cell receptor beta chains from a single sample sequenced in a study of T cell responses to AZD1222 COVID-19 vaccine. TCRdb's table, derived via immunoSEQ multiplex PCR, lists solely in-frame clones and lacks some. Here the sample spans about 130,000 clones, 80% to 95% being singletons. The sequenced sample was peripheral blood, obtained 28 days after the second AZD1222 dose. These TCRs come from an adult who received the AZD1222 COVID-19 vaccine.

J is TRBJ1-5 and V is TRBV6-2 or TRBV6-3; TRBD1 aligns across 7 bases. CDR3 length equals 17 residues. V lost 2 bases and J lost 2; bases outside the gene matches: 9. The germline gives CDR1 MNHEY, CDR2 SVGEGT. The CDR3 here is CASSYGPRGSGNQPQHF. The CDR3 coding sequence is TGTGCCAGCAGTTACGGCCCCAGGGGGAGCGGCAATCAGCCCCAGCATTTT.

V is TRBV12-5 and J is TRBJ2-2; 9 bases are shared with TRBD2. Germline assignment: CDR1 LGHNT and CDR2 FRNRAP. After removal of 7 bases from V and 6 bases from J, the junction contained 6 bases not matched to a gene. The CDR3 totals 14 residues. The CDR3 region is CASALLAGAGELFF. Written as DNA, the CDR3 is TGTGCTAGTGCTCTATTAGCGGGGGCCGGGGAGCTGTTTTTT.

This chain links TRBV11-2 with TRBJ2-3; D is uncertain. V was cut by 4 bases and J by 2 bases, with 4 bases left in between. The CDR3 sequence is 12 residues long. Germline V CDR1 and CDR2: SGHAT, FQNNGV. The DNA of the CDR3 is TGTGCCAGCAGCTGGGTCACAGATACGCAGTATTTT. This codes for CASSWVTDTQYF.

This chain uses TRBV3-1 (or the pseudogene TRBV3-2) with TRBJ1-1; D is uncertain. V lost 2 bases and J 5 bases, leaving 12 bases between the germline ends. The V gene's germline CDR1 is LGHDT and CDR2 YNNKEL (reference sequence). CDR3 size: 14 residues. CDR3 coding DNA: TGTGCCAGCAGCCAAAGTCCCCAATGGACTGAAGCTTTCTTT. Its translation is CASSQSPQWTEAFF.

This chain connects TRBV3-1 (or the pseudogene TRBV3-2) to TRBJ1-1; D is unresolved. Deletions cut 1 base from V and 0 bases from J, with 6 bases between. The V gene's germline CDR1 is LGHDT and CDR2 YNNKEL (reference sequence). This CDR3 is built from 14 residues. CDR3 sequence: CASSQVPVNTEAFF. For the CDR3, the DNA is TGTGCCAGCAGCCAAGTCCCAGTGAACACTGAAGCTTTCTTT.

The chain employs TRBV27 and TRBJ1-5; tentative D call: TRBD1 (6 bases). V lost 6 bases and J 5 bases, leaving 11 bases between the germline ends. The germline CDR1 and CDR2 sequences are MNHEY and SMNVEV (reference sequence). The length of the CDR3 is 13 residues. DNA of the CDR3: TGTGCCAGCAGACAGGGTGGCGATCAGCCCCAGCATTTT. Translating gives CASRQGGDQPQHF.

This sequence joins TRBV27 and TRBJ1-2, with D unresolved. The germline CDR1 and CDR2 sequences are MNHEY and SMNVEV (reference sequence). V lost 7 bases and J 8 bases, leaving 17 bases between the germline ends. The CDR3 loop spans 13 amino acids. The CDR3 coding sequence is TGTGCCAGCATGGCCATCGAGGGTTTGGGCTACACCTTC. Protein product: CASMAIEGLGYTF.

This clone was recorded only once. The gene calls are TRBV5-1 and TRBJ1-3; weak D call: TRBD1 (5 bases). Germline V gene sequence: CDR1 SGHRS, CDR2 YFSETQ. V was cut by 3 bases and J by 7 bases, with 14 bases left in between. The CDR3 is made up of 14 amino acids. CDR3 DNA sequence: TGCGCCAGCAGCTACGGGACGCAGGGCAACACCATATATTTT. It translates to CASSYGTQGNTIYF.

The rearrangement joins TRBV4-3 to TRBJ1-6; D is undetermined. There are 15 residues in the CDR3. CDR1 and CDR2 from the germline V gene are LGHNA and YSLEER. Trimming shortened V by 3 bases and J by 0 bases, and 6 bases separated the two germline ends. The CDR3 loop reads CASSQASSYNSPLHF. The CDR3 DNA sequence: TGCGCCAGCAGCCAGGCGAGCTCCTATAATTCACCCCTCCACTTT.

The rearrangement links TRBV7-9 to TRBJ1-1; D not resolved. This CDR3 comprises 15 residues. Germline CDR1 SEHNR, CDR2 FQNEAQ (reference sequence). Trimming shortened V by 3 bases and J by 5 bases, and 16 bases separated the two germline ends. The CDR3: CASSFRGVLGTEAFF. In nucleotides, the CDR3 is TGTGCCAGCAGCTTCCGGGGAGTACTAGGGACTGAAGCTTTCTTT.

This clone was recorded only once. The junction shows a germline mismatch at one end, possibly a read error. This chain connects TRBV20-1 to TRBJ2-1; D is ambiguous. This CDR3 is built from 10 residues. Germline V lookup: CDR1 DFQATT, CDR2 SNEGSKA (reference sequence). The CDR3 nucleotides read TGCAGTGCGAGAGACAATGAGCAGTTCTTC. Protein: CSARDNEQFF.